Sequencing of this TCR beta chain was carried out in a study of CD8+ T cells in alopecia areata. Study results and limitations: Any link of baseline CD8+ expansion to response, resting on one nonresponder, remains uncertain.

Described treatment: oral pan-JAK inhibitor, 5-10 mg twice daily. Alopecia areata patients gave lesional scalp punch biopsies and peripheral blood samples. Researchers picked out CD4+ and CD8+ T cells from PBMCs by sorting. RNA extraction and reverse transcription yielded cDNA as sequencing template. TCRdb's table, derived via immunoSEQ multiplex PCR, lists solely in-frame clones and lacks some. The sample lists approximately 160,000 clones; 55% to 75% were seen once. With respect to this clone: The antigen remains unidentified.

Germline-derived CDR1 and CDR2 are SEHNR and FQNEAQ (reference sequence). CDR3 length equals 15 residues. The junction had 5 bases not matched to a gene; V was cut back by 5 bases and J by 5 bases. V gene TRBV7-9 combines with J gene TRBJ1-5; the match to TRBD1 covers 11 bases. The material sequenced was CD4+ T cells sorted from blood, taken at week 24, from a patient treated with tofacitinib. The sequence came from a human donor with alopecia areata. CDR3 loop: CASSPGQGADQPQHF. The CDR3 DNA reads TGTGCCAGCAGCCCCGGACAGGGGGCTGATCAGCCCCAGCATTTT.